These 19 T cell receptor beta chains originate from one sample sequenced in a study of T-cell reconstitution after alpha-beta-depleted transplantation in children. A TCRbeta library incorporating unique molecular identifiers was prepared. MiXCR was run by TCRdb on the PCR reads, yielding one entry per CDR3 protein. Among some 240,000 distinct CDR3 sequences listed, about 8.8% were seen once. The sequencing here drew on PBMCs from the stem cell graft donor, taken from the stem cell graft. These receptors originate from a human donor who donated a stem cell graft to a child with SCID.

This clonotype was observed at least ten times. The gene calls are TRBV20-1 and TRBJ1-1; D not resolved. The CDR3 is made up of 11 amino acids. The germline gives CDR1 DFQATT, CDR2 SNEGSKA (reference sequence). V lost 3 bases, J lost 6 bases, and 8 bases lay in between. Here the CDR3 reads CSARYLAEAFF. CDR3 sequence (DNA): TGCAGTGCTAGGTACCTGGCTGAAGCTTTCTTT.

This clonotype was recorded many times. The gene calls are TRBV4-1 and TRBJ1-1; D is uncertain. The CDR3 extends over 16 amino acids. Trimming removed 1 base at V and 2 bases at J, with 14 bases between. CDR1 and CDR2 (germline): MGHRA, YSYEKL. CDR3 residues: CASSQGPGVSNTEAFF. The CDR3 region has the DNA TGCGCCAGCAGCCAAGGGCCTGGGGTTTCAAACACTGAAGCTTTCTTT.

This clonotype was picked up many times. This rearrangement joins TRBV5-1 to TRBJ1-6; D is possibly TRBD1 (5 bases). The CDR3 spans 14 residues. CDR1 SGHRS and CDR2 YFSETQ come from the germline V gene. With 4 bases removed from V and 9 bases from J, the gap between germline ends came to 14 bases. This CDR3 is CASSLAQGGSPLHF. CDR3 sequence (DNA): TGCGCCAGCAGCCTTGCCCAGGGAGGTTCACCCCTCCACTTT.

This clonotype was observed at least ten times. CDR3 coding DNA: TGTGCCACCAGTGATTCGGTAGATACGCAGTATTTT. Its translation: CATSDSVDTQYF. This chain uses TRBV24-1 with TRBJ2-3; D gene unclear. The CDR3 spans 12 residues. Germline V gives CDR1 KGHDR, CDR2 SFDVKD. V lost 2 bases and J lost 5, with 4 bases in between.

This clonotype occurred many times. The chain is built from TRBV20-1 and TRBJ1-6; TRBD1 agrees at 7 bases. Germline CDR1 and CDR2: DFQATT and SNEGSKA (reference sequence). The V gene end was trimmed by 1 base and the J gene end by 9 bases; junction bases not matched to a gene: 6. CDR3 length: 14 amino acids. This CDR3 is CSARATGVGSPLHF. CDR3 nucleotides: TGCAGTGCTAGAGCCACAGGGGTAGGTTCACCCCTCCACTTT.

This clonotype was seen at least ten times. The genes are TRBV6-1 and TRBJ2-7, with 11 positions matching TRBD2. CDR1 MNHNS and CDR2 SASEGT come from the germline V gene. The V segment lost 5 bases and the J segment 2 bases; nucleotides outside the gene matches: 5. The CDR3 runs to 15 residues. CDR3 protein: CASSLGLAGTYEQYF. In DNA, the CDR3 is TGTGCCAGCAGTCTAGGACTAGCGGGTACCTACGAGCAGTACTTC.

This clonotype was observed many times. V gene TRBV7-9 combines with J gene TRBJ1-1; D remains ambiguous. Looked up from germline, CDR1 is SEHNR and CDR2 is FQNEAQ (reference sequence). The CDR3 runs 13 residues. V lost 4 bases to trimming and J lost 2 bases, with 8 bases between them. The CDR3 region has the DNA TGTGCCAGCAGCTCACAGATTAACACTGAAGCTTTCTTT. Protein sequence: CASSSQINTEAFF.

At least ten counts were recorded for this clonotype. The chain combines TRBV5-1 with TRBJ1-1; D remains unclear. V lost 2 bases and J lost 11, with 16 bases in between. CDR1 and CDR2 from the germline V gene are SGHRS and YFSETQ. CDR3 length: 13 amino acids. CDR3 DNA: TGCGCCAGCAGCTTAGGGCCAACAACCGACGCTTTCTTT. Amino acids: CASSLGPTTDAFF.

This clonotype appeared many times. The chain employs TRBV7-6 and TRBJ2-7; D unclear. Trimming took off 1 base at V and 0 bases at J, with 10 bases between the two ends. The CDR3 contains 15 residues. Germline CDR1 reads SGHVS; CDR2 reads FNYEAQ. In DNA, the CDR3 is TGTGCCAGCAGCTTAGATGAGGTCTTCTCCTACGAGCAGTACTTC. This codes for CASSLDEVFSYEQYF.

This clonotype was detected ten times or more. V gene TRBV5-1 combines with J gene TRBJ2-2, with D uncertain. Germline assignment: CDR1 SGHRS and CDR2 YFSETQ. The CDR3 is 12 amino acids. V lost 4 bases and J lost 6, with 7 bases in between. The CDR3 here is CASSPEPGELFF. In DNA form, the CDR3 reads TGCGCCAGCAGCCCAGAACCCGGGGAGCTGTTTTTT.

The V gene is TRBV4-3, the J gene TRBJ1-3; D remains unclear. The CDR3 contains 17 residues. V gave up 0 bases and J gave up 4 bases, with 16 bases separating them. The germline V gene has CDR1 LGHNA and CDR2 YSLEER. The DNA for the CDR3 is TGCGCCAGCAGCCAAGATCTCGTCTCCCGCGGAGGAAACACCATATATTTT. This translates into CASSQDLVSRGGNTIYF.

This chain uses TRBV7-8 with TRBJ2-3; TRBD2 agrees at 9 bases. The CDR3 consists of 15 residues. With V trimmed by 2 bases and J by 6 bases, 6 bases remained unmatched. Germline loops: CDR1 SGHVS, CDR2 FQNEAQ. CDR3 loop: CASSLTRGGSDTQYF. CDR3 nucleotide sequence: TGTGCCAGCAGCTTAACGCGGGGGGGCTCGGATACGCAGTATTTT.

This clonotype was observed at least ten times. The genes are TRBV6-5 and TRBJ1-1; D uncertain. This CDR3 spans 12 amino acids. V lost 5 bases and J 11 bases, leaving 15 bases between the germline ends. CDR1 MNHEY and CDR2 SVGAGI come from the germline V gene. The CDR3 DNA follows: TGTGCCAGCAGTAGGCCCCAAGGAGTTGCTTTCTTT. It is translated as CASSRPQGVAFF.

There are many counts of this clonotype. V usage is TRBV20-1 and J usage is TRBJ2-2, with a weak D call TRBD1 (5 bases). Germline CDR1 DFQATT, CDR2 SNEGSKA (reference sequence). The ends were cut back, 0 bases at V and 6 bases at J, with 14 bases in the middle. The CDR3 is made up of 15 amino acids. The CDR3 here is CSARDPKGSAGELFF. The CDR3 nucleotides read TGCAGTGCTAGAGATCCGAAGGGGTCGGCCGGGGAGCTGTTTTTT.

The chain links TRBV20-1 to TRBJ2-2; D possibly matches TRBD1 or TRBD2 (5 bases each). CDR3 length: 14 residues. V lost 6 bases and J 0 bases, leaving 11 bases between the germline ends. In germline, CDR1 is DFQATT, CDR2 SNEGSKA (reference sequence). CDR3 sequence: CSAIRGANTGELFF. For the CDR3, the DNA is TGCAGTGCAATCCGAGGGGCGAACACCGGGGAGCTGTTTTTT.

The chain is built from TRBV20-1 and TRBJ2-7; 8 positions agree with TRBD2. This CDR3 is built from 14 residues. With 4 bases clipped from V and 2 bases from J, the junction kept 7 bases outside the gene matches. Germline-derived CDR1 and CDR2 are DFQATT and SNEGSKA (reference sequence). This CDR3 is CSATSGTSAYEQYF. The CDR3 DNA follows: TGCAGTGCTACCTCCGGGACTAGTGCCTACGAGCAGTACTTC.

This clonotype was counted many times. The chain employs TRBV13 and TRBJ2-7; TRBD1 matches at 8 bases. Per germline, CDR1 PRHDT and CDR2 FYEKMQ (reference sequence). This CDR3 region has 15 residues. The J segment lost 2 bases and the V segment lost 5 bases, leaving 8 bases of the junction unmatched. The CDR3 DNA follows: TGTGCCAGCAGCCGTATGACAGGGGCCACCTACGAGCAGTACTTC. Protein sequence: CASSRMTGATYEQYF.

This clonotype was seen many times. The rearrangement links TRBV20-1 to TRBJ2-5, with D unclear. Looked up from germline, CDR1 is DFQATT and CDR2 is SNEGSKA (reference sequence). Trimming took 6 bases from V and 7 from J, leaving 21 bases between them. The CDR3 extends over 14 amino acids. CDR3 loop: CSAPERRLDGTQYF. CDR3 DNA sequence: TGCAGTGCCCCTGAGAGGCGATTGGATGGGACCCAGTACTTC.

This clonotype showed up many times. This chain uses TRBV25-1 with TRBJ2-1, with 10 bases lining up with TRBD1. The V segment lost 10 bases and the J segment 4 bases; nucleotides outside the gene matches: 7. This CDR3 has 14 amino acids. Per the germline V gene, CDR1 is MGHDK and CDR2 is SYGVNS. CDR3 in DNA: TGTGCCACCGAGGGACAGGGGAGTTACAATGAGCAGTTCTTC. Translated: CATEGQGSYNEQFF.